This TCR beta chain was sequenced for a study of blood T cell repertoires in COVID-19. Study-level background: Sites in the United States, Italy and Spain provided acute and convalescent COVID-19 samples. In each case, the material was cDNA or gDNA derived from T cells, B-cell-depleted T cells, or PBMCs.

TCRdb's copy holds only in-frame clones and misses some; the assay was immunoSEQ multiplex PCR. The profile shows about 160,000 clones, 86% of them singletons. Germline values: CDR1 SGHDT, CDR2 YYEEEE. Germline trimming cut 0 bases from V and 3 bases from J; bases unmatched to any gene: 3. The CDR3 extends over 17 amino acids. Sequences were obtained from peripheral blood. This sequence originates from a woman in her 70s with acute or convalescent COVID-19. This chain connects TRBV5-6 to TRBJ2-2, with TRBD2 identical over 12 bases. The CDR3 DNA reads TGTGCCAGCAGCTTGGGACTAGCGGGGGTCGACACCGGGGAGCTGTTTTTT. Residues: CASSLGLAGVDTGELFF.